This T cell receptor beta chain is from a study of spatial heterogeneity in lung cancer. Study details: The count of detected beta-chain sequences consistently exceeded that of alpha-chain sequences.

Time point: sample taken at primary tumor resection. Unsorted whole RNA of tumor, nontumor lung or frozen PBMC was sequenced. Between the trimmed V and J ends, which lost 5 bases and 3 bases, there was a span of 13 bases. Germline V gene sequence: CDR1 SQVTM, CDR2 ANQGSEA. CDR3 length: 13 residues. Study-wide results and caveats: At tumor resection, ubiquitous expanded TCRs were detected in blood more often than later.

TCRdb analysed the 5' RACE reads with MiXCR anew, one entry per CDR3 protein. The sample carries about 90,000 distinct CDR3 sequences, under 9% recorded once. Notes on this clonotype: Antigen: not known.

The clonotype originates from a male donor with early-stage non-small cell lung cancer. Source: PBMCs, taken at surgery. The rearrangement uses TRBV29-1 and TRBJ1-1; maybe TRBD1 (5 bases). The DNA of the CDR3 is TGCAGCGTTCGGGGGGGGACGGACACTGAAGCTTTCTTT. It specifies CSVRGGTDTEAFF.